These T cell receptor beta chains were read from a single sample in a study of coeliac disease. Produced via immunoSEQ multiplex PCR; TCRdb's table is partial and in-frame only. The sample includes around 4,000 clones, approximately 65% of them seen just once. The specimen sequenced was intraepithelial lymphocytes from the gut. These receptors were collected from a woman aged 18 to 35 with active celiac disease. CDR3s include the opening cysteine and the closing phenylalanine or tryptophan. The order of the fields is D gene, J gene, V gene, CDR3 protein. The D gene is left open where the match is weak.

TRBD1 | TRBJ1-1 | TRBV10-3 | CAISQDRGAFF
NA | TRBJ1-2 | TRBV6-5 | CASSYQNYGYTF
NA | TRBJ2-7 | TRBV6-1 | CASSEHSAGGPSYEQYF
TRBD2 | TRBJ2-7 | TRBV2 | CASSEGAAGGIYSYEQYF
TRBD1 | TRBJ1-2 | TRBV7-8 | CASSLVGGSHGYTF
TRBD1 | TRBJ1-2 | TRBV27 | CASSDREYSWGYTF
TRBD1 | TRBJ1-1 | TRBV5-6 | CASSELTGENTEAFF
TRBD1 | TRBJ2-1 | TRBV29-1 | CSGGQGAIFGEQFF
NA | TRBJ2-7 | TRBV2 | CASSEGPGLEQYF
NA | TRBJ1-1 | TRBV7-9 | CASRPWGGTEAFF
TRBD2 | TRBJ2-2 | TRBV5-6 | CASSLAGGPLGGLFF
NA | TRBJ2-1 | TRBV6-1 | CASRRSEDYNEQFF